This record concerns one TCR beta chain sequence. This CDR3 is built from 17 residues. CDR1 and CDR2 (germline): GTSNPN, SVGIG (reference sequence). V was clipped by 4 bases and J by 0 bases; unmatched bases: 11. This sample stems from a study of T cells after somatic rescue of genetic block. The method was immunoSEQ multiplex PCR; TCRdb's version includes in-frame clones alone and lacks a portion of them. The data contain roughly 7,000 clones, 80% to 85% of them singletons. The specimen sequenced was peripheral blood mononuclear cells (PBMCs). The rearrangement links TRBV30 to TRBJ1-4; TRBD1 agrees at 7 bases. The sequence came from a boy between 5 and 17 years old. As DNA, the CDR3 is TGTGCCTGGACGAACCCGGACAGGACCACAACTAATGAAAAACTGTTTTTT. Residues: CAWTNPDRTTTNEKLFF.